Below are 14 T cell receptor beta chains sequenced from a single sample in a study of beta chain features in type 1 diabetes. Broader study findings: In all four CD4+ subsets, TCRB CDR3 length was significantly, moderately reduced in type 1 diabetes.

Every isolated RNA sample was fully reverse transcribed, so sequencing captured expressed TCRB transcripts. Profiling relied on immunoSEQ multiplex PCR, and the TCRdb table lists in-frame clones only, not all of them. The data contain under 300,000 clones, roughly a quarter of them singletons. Antigens for these TCRs are unknown. Sequencing used naive CD4+ T cells from blood. All receptors come from a woman in her 30s with type 1 diabetes.

This clone showed up just a few times. This rearrangement joins TRBV18 to TRBJ2-7; 12 bases map to TRBD2. The CDR3 has 14 amino acids. V dropped 3 bases and J dropped 6; count of bases not matched to a gene: 3. From germline, CDR1 is KGHSH and CDR2 LQKENI. DNA for the CDR3: TGTGCCAGCTCACCGGAACTAGCGGGAGGCGAGCAGTACTTC. Protein sequence: CASSPELAGGEQYF.

This chain connects TRBV20-1 to TRBJ2-1, with 7 positions matching TRBD1. Trimming took 5 bases from V and 13 from J; bases not matched to a gene: 8. There are 11 residues in the CDR3. Germline assignment: CDR1 DFQATT and CDR2 SNEGSKA (reference sequence). The CDR3 protein is CSASRQGFQFF. The CDR3 DNA is TGCAGTGCTTCCAGACAGGGCTTTCAGTTCTTC.

J is TRBJ1-1 and V is TRBV4-2; D not certain. The germline gives CDR1 LGHNA, CDR2 YNFKEQ. This CDR3 region has 14 residues. Trimming stripped 4 bases from V and 1 base from J, with 10 bases between. The CDR3 reads CASSLTQQNTEAFF. The CDR3 DNA is TGTGCCAGCAGCCTGACACAGCAGAACACTGAAGCTTTCTTT.

V is TRBV4-1 and J is TRBJ2-6; D not resolved. Germline-derived CDR1 and CDR2 are MGHRA and YSYEKL. The CDR3 contains 15 residues. V was shortened by 2 bases and J by 1 base, with 6 bases between the two germline ends. CDR3 sequence (DNA): TGCGCCAGCAGCCAACCTACTTCTGGGGCCAACGTCCTGACTTTC. As protein: CASSQPTSGANVLTF.

V and J are TRBV9 and TRBJ2-1; 10 bases are a match to TRBD1. This CDR3 contains 18 residues. Germline V gene lookup returns CDR1 SGDLS and CDR2 YYNGEE. The V segment lost 6 bases and the J segment 0 bases; nucleotides outside the gene matches: 12. The CDR3 DNA reads as TGTGCCAGCAACCCGGGACAGGGGTTAACTAGCTCCTACAATGAGCAGTTCTTC. Translation: CASNPGQGLTSSYNEQFF.

This clone was seen a few times. J is TRBJ2-1 and V is TRBV5-1; D gene uncertain. CDR1 and CDR2 (germline): SGHRS, YFSETQ. This CDR3 is 11 amino acids long. Trimming removed 4 bases at V and 7 bases at J, with 6 bases between. CDR3 coding DNA: TGCGCCAGCAGCAATAGTAATGAGCAGTTCTTC. It specifies CASSNSNEQFF.

This clone was counted only a few times. This rearrangement joins TRBV5-1 to TRBJ1-1; D remains ambiguous. Germline CDR1 reads SGHRS; CDR2 reads YFSETQ. The CDR3 spans 15 residues. The V gene lost 4 bases and the J gene lost 0 bases, with 13 bases spanning the gap. CDR3 sequence reads: CASSLRPTLNTEAFF. In DNA form, the CDR3 reads TGCGCCAGCAGCCTAAGACCGACTTTGAACACTGAAGCTTTCTTT.

This chain links TRBV6-5 with TRBJ2-1; tentatively, D is TRBD2 (6 bases). Germline values: CDR1 MNHEY, CDR2 SVGAGI. The ends were cut back, 8 bases at V and 5 bases at J, with 16 bases in the middle. The CDR3 spans 14 residues. The CDR3, as DNA: TGTGCCAGCGTAAAGGCGGCGGGGAACAATGAGCAGTTCTTC. Protein product: CASVKAAGNNEQFF.

The chain uses TRBV7-2 and TRBJ2-1; 8 nucleotides line up with TRBD2. There are 16 residues in the CDR3. V lost 3 bases and J lost 3; bases outside the gene matches: 7. CDR1 and CDR2 (germline): SGHTA, FQGNSA. As DNA, the CDR3 is TGTGCCAGCAGCTTGAGCGGGAGCCATAGCTACAATGAGCAGTTCTTC. It specifies CASSLSGSHSYNEQFF.

The CDR3 DNA reads as TGCGCCAGCAGCCTGCTGGAGGCCCGGACAGGGACGGCTTTCTTT. Translated, it gives CASSLLEARTGTAFF. The chain employs TRBV4-1 and TRBJ1-1, with 8 bases fitting TRBD1. The CDR3 totals 15 residues. The V segment lost 4 bases and the J segment 11 bases; nucleotides outside the gene matches: 15. CDR1 is MGHRA and CDR2 is YSYEKL in the germline V gene.

The gene calls are TRBV6-5 and TRBJ2-7; TRBD1 agrees at 8 bases. Looked up from germline, CDR1 is MNHEY and CDR2 is SVGAGI. The CDR3 loop spans 16 amino acids. The trim removed 2 bases at V and 2 bases at J, leaving 8 bases unmatched. CDR3 protein: CASSYGRGPPPYEQYF. The CDR3 DNA follows: TGTGCCAGCAGTTACGGCAGGGGGCCGCCACCCTACGAGCAGTACTTC.

The rearrangement joins TRBV2 to TRBJ2-1, with TRBD2 matching over 13 bases. Germline CDR1 and CDR2: SNHLY and FYNNEI. The CDR3 loop spans 14 amino acids. V shed 6 bases and J 10 bases; nucleotides not matched to a gene: 6. The CDR3 sequence is CASRGTSGTSEQFF. In DNA, the CDR3 is TGTGCCAGCAGGGGGACTAGCGGGACCTCGGAGCAGTTCTTC.

The rearrangement uses TRBV29-1 and TRBJ1-4; perhaps TRBD1 as D (5 bases). V was shortened by 6 bases and J by 5 bases, with 13 bases between the two germline ends. The CDR3 is 13 amino acids. CDR1 SQVTM and CDR2 ANQGSEA come from the germline V gene. CDR3 loop: CSVETDKNEKLFF. The CDR3 region has the DNA TGCAGCGTGGAGACAGATAAAAATGAAAAACTGTTTTTT.

This chain uses TRBV19 with TRBJ2-1; a possible D gene is TRBD1 (5 bases). The V end lost 4 bases, the J end lost 15 bases, and 19 bases lay between the germline ends. CDR3 length: 13 amino acids. Germline-derived CDR1 and CDR2 are LNHDA and SQIVND (reference sequence). The CDR3 loop is CASSTYTLGVTFF. The CDR3 DNA reads as TGTGCCAGTAGTACCTACACTTTAGGGGTTACGTTCTTC.